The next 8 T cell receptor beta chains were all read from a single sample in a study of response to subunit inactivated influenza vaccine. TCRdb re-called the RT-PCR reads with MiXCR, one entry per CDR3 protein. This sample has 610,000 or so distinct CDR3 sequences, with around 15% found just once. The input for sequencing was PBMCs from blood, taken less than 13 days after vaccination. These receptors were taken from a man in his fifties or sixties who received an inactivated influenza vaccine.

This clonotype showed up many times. CDR3 amino acids: CATGGYTDTQYF. The CDR3 region has the DNA TGTGCCACGGGCGGATACACAGATACGCAGTATTTT. The chain employs TRBV7-2 and TRBJ2-3; D unclear. Germline CDR1 and CDR2: SGHTA and FQGNSA. The CDR3 covers 12 residues. V was clipped by 10 bases and J by 2 bases, with 10 bases between them.

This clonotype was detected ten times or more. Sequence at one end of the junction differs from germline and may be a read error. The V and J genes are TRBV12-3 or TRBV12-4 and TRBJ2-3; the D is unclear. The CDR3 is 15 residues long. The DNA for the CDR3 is TGTGCCAGCAGCTTAGGTACCCCCTCTACAGATACGCAGTATTTT. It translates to CASSLGTPSTDTQYF.

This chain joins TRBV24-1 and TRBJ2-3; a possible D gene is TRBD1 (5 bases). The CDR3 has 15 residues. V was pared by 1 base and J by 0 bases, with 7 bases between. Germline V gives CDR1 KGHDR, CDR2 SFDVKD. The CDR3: CATSDLAGSTDTQYF. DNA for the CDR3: TGTGCCACCAGTGATTTAGCAGGGAGCACAGATACGCAGTATTTT.

Here the CDR3 DNA reads TGTGCCAGCAGCTCCTTGACAGGGAATCAGCCCCAGCATTTT. Its translation: CASSSLTGNQPQHF. The rearrangement uses TRBV12-3 or TRBV12-4 and TRBJ1-5, with 7 bases aligning to TRBD1. The CDR3 has 14 residues. J was trimmed by 4 bases and V by 6 bases; bases with no gene match: 6.

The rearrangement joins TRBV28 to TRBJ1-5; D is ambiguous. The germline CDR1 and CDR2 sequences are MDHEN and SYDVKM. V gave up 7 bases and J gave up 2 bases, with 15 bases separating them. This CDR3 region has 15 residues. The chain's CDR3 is CASTPAEGGNQPQHF. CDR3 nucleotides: TGTGCCAGCACCCCAGCCGAGGGTGGCAATCAGCCCCAGCATTTT.

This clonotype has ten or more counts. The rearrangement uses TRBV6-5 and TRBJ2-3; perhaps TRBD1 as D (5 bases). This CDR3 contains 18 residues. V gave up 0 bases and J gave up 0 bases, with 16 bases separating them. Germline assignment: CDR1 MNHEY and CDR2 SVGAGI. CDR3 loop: CASSYSLAGATSTDTQYF. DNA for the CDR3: TGTGCCAGCAGTTACTCTTTAGCTGGGGCAACTAGCACAGATACGCAGTATTTT.

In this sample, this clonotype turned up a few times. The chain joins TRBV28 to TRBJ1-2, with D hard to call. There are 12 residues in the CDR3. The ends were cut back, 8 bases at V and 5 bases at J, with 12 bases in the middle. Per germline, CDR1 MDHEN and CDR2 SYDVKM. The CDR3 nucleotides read TGTGCCAGCCGGGTTAAATTTTATGGCTACACCTTC. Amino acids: CASRVKFYGYTF.

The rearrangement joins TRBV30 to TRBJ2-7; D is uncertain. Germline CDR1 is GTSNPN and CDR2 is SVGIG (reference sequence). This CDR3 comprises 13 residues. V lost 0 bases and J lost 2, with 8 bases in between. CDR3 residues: CAWSVHDAYEQYF. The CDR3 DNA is TGTGCCTGGAGTGTACACGACGCCTACGAGCAGTACTTC.